The rows below give T cell receptor beta chains drawn from one sample of a study of vaccination and CD4 T cells after COVID-19. TCRdb fed the PCR reads into MiXCR, producing one record per CDR3 protein. The sample records tens of thousands of distinct CDR3 sequences, 45% to 60% being singletons. Their specific antigens are unknown. The specimen sequenced was CD4+ T cells from blood, cultured in vitro. These receptors were taken from a human donor who had recovered from COVID-19. Each CDR3 is given with its conserved first and last residue. A D gene is named only where the DNA matches it firmly. Size is stated for part of the rows, as once, few or many counts, or as a class when the clone is expanded.

d_gene: TRBD2; j_gene: TRBJ2-5; v_gene: TRBV11-1; abundance: -; CDR3aa: CASSLEPSGNQETQYF; CDR3nt: TGTGCCAGCAGCTTAGAACCTAGCGGGAATCAAGAGACCCAGTACTTC
d_gene: -; j_gene: TRBJ2-2; v_gene: TRBV7-8; abundance: once; CDR3aa: CASSLVRRTNTGELFF; CDR3nt: TGTGCCAGCAGCTTAGTACGGCGGACTAACACCGGGGAGCTGTTTTTT
d_gene: -; j_gene: TRBJ1-5; v_gene: TRBV30; abundance: -; CDR3aa: CAWSVGYAQPQHF; CDR3nt: TGTGCCTGGAGTGTAGGCTACGCGCAGCCCCAGCATTTT
d_gene: -; j_gene: TRBJ2-7; v_gene: TRBV2; abundance: -; CDR3aa: CASSDGRAAYEQYF; CDR3nt: TGTGCCAGCAGTGATGGCAGGGCGGCCTACGAGCAGTACTTC
d_gene: -; j_gene: TRBJ2-1; v_gene: TRBV19; abundance: once; CDR3aa: CASSRWEEQFF; CDR3nt: TGTGCCAGTAGTAGGTGGGAGGAGCAGTTCTTC
d_gene: -; j_gene: TRBJ1-2; v_gene: TRBV20-1; abundance: few; CDR3aa: CSARGRGYTF; CDR3nt: TGCAGTGCTAGGGGGAGAGGCTACACCTTC
d_gene: -; j_gene: TRBJ2-5; v_gene: TRBV30; abundance: once; CDR3aa: CAWASDYQETQYF; CDR3nt: TGTGCCTGGGCCTCAGATTACCAAGAGACCCAGTACTTC
d_gene: -; j_gene: TRBJ2-3; v_gene: TRBV20-1; abundance: few; CDR3aa: CSARGTSRTDTQYF; CDR3nt: TGCAGTGCTAGGGGGACCTCAAGAACAGATACGCAGTATTTT
d_gene: -; j_gene: TRBJ2-7; v_gene: TRBV20-1; abundance: once; CDR3aa: CSARDRRSWGEQYF; CDR3nt: TGCAGTGCTAGAGACCGCCGATCGTGGGGCGAGCAGTACTTC
d_gene: TRBD1; j_gene: TRBJ2-7; v_gene: TRBV27; abundance: -; CDR3aa: CASGTGDYEQYF; CDR3nt: TGTGCCAGCGGGACAGGGGACTACGAGCAGTACTTC
d_gene: -; j_gene: TRBJ2-2; v_gene: TRBV4-1; abundance: -; CDR3aa: CASSQGGGAVPGELFF; CDR3nt: TGCGCCAGCAGCCAAGGGGGAGGCGCCGTGCCCGGGGAGCTGTTTTTT